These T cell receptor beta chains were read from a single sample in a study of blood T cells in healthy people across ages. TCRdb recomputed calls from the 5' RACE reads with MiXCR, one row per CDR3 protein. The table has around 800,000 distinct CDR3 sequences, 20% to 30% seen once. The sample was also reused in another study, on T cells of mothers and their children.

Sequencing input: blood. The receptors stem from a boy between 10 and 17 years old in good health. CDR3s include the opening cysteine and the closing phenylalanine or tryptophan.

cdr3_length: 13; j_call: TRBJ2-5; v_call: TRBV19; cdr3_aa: CASSQGFRETQYF
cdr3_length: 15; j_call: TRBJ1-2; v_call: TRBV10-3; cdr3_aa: CAISPGTGGSYGYTF
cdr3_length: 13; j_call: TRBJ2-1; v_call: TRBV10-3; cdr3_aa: CAISAGQGDEQFF
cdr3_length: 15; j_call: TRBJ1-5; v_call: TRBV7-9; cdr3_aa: CASSLEGGVGQPQHF
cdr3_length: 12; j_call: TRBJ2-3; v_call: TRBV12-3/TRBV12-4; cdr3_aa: CASSPIKDTQYF
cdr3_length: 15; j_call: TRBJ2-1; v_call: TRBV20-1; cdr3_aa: CSASALGRAKNEQFF
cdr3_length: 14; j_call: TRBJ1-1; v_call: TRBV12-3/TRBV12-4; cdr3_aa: CASSPRGSGTEAFF
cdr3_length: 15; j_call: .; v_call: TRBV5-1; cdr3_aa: CASSDRGAQYNEQFF
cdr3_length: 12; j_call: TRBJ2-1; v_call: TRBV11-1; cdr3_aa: CASSRTPTRQFF
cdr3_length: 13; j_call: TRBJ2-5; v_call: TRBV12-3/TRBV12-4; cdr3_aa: CASSAPGRETQYF
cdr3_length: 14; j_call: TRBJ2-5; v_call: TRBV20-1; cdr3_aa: CSAPAGGEQETQYF
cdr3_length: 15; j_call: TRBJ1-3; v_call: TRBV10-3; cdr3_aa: CAISGGSDPGNTIYF
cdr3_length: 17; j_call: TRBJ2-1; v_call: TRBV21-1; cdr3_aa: CASSKAPTDFTYNEQFF
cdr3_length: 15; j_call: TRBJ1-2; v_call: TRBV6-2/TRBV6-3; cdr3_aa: CASNQQGAQNYGYTF
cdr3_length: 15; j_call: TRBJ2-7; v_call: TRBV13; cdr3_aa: CASSLTGRDSYEQYF
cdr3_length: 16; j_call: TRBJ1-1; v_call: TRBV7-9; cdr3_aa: CASSLIEPLNTAEAFF
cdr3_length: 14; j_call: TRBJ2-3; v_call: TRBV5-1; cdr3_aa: CASSFGERADTQYF
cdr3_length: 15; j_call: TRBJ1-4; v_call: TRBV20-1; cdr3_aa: CSARVAGAGGEKLFF
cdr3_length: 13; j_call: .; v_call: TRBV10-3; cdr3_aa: CAIGRTSPYEQYF
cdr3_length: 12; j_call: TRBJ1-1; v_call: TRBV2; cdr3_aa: CASLQQGPEAFF
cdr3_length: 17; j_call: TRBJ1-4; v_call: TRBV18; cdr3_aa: CASSQDRSPALNEKLFF
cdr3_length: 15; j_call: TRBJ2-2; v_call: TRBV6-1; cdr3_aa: CASILVAGLAGELFF
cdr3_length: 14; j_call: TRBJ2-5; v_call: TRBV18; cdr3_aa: CASSPTSSQETQYF
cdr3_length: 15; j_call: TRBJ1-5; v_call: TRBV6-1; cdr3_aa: CASSETAGLSQPQHF
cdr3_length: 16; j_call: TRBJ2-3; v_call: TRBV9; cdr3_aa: CASSGLPGLSTDTQYF
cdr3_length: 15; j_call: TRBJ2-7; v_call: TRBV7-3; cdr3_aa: CASSLTGTGGYEQYF
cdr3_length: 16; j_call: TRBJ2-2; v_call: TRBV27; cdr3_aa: CASSLLGGKDTGELFF
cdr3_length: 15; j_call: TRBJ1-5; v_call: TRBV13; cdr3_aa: CASSLGGTGGQPQHF
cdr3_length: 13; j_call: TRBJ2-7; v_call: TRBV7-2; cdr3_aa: CACSLGITYEQYF
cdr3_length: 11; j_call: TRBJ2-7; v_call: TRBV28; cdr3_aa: CAAGGAGEQYF
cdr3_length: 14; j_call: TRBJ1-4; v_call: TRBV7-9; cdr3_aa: CASSLGGNDEKLFF
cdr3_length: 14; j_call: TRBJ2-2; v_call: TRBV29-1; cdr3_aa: CSAGQDLLTGELFF
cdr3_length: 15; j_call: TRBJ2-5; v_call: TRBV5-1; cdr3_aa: CASSFGGLIQETQYF
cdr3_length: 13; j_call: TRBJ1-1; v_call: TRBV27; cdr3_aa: CASSLWGMTEAFF
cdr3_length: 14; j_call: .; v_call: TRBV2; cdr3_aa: CASSEREGGYEQYF
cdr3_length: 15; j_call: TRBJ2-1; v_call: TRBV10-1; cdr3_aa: CASSDLAGGINEQFF
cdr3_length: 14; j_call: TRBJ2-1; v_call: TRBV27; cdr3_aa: CASSLKTGGYEQFF
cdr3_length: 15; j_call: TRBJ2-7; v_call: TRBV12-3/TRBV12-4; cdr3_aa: CASSLNSRRAYEQYF
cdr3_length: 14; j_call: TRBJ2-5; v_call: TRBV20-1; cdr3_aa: CSANPDNYQETQYF
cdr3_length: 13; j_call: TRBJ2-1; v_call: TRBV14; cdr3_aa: CASSQAFNNEQFF
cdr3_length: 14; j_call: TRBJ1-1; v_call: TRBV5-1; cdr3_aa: CASSTGHGNTEAFF
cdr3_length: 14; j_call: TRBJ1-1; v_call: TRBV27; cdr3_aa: CASSFKGQNTEAFF
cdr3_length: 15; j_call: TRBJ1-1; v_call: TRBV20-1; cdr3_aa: CSARERGVFLTEAFF
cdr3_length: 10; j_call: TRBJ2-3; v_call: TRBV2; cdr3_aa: CASSEYTQYF
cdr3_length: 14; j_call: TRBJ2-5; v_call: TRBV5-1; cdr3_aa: CASAGEGGLETQYF
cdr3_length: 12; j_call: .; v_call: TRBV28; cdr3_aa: CASSAKVYEQYF